This T cell receptor beta chain was identified in a study of cytomegalovirus exposure and HLA in healthy donors. Trimming shortened V by 5 bases and J by 8 bases, and 9 bases separated the two germline ends. The germline V gene encodes CDR1 SNHLY and CDR2 FYNNEI. This CDR3 comprises 12 residues. The PCR made use of 60 Vbeta and 13 Jbeta primers. Some clones are missing from TCRdb's copy, which holds only in-frame ones; the method was immunoSEQ multiplex PCR. The sample records a few hundred thousand clones, roughly 91% being singletons. The sequenced material came from PBMCs. This receptor was obtained from a girl under 10 years old in good health and CMV-seronegative. This chain uses TRBV2 with TRBJ1-4; D gene unclear. DNA of the CDR3: TGTGCCAGCAGTCAAACAGCCGAAAAACTGTTTTTT. It is translated as CASSQTAEKLFF. Based on the CDR3 plus reference TRBV2 and TRBJ1-4, the full variable domain is EPEVTQTPSHQVTQMGQEVILRCVPISNHLYFYWYRQILGQKVEFLVSFYNNEISEKSEIFDDQFSVERPDGSNFTLKIRSTKLEDSAMYFCASSQTAEKLFFGSGTQLSVL.